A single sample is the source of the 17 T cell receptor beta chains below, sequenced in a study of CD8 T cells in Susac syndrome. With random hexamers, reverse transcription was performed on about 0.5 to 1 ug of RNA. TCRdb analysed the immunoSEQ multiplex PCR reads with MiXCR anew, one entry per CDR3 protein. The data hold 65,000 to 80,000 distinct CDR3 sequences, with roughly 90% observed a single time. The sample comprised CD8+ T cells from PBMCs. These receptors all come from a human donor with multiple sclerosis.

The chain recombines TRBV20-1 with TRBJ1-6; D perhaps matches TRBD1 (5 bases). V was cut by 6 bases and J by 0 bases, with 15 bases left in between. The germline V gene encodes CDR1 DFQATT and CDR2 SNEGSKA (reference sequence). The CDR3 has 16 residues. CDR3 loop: CSAPLDDSSYNSPLHF. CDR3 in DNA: TGCAGTGCCCCCCTCGACGACAGCTCCTATAATTCACCCCTCCACTTT.

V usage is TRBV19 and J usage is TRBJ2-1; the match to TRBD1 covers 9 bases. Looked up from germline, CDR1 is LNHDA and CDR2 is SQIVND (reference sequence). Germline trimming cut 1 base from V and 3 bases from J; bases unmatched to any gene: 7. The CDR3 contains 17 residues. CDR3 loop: CASSIGDREYFYNEQFF. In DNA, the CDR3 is TGTGCCAGTAGTATAGGGGACAGGGAATATTTCTACAATGAGCAGTTCTTC.

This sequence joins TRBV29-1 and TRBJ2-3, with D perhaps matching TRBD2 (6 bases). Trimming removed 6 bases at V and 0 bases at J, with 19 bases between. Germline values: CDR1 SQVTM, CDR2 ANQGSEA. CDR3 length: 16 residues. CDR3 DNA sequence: TGCAGCGTCACTAATAGCGGCCTAACTAGCACAGATACGCAGTATTTT. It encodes CSVTNSGLTSTDTQYF.

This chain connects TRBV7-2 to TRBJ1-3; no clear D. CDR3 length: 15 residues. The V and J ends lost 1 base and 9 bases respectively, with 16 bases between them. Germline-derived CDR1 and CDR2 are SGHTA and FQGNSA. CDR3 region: CASSLDVGSESTIYF. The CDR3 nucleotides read TGTGCCAGCAGCTTAGATGTGGGGAGCGAAAGCACCATATATTTT.

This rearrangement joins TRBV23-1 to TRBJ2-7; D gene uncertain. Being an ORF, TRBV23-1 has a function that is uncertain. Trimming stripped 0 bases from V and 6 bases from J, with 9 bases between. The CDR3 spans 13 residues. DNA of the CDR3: TGCGCCAGCAGTCAATCGGTGGTATCCGAGCAGTACTTC. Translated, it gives CASSQSVVSEQYF.

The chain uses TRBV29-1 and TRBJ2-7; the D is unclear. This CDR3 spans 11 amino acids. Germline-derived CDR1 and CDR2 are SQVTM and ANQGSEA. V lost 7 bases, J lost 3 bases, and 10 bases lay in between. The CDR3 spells CSARGRYEQYF. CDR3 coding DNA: TGCAGCGCCCGAGGCCGCTACGAGCAGTACTTC.

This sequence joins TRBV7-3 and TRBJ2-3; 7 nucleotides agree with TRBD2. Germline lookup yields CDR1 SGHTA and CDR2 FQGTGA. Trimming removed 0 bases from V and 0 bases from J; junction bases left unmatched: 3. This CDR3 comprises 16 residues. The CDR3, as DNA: TGTGCCAGCAGCTTAACGGGTAGCGGGAGCACAGATACGCAGTATTTT. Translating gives CASSLTGSGSTDTQYF.

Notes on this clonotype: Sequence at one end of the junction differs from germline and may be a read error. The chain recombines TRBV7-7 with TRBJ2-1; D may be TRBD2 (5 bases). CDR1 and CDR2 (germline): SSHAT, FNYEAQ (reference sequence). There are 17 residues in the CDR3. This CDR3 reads CASSLGPGSDPYNEQFF. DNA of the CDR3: TGTGCTAGCAGCTTAGGGCCGGGGAGCGACCCCTACAATGAGCAGTTCTTC.

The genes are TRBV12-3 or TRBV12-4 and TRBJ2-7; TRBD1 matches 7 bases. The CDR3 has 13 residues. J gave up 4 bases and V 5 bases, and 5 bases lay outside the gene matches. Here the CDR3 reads CASSLDRVYEQYF. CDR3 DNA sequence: TGTGCCAGCAGTCTAGACAGGGTATACGAGCAGTACTTC.

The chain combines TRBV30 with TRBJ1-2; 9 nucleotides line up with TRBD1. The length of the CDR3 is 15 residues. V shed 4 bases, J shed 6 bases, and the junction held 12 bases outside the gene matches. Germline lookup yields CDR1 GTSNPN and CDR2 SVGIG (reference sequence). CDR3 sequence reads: CAWTPYGTGYNGYTF. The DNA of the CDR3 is TGTGCCTGGACTCCCTACGGGACAGGGTATAATGGCTACACCTTC.

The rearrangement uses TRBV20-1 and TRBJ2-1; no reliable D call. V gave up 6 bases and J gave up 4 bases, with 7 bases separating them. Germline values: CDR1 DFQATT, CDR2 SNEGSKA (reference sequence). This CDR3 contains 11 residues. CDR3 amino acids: CSAPDYNEQFF. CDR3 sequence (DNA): TGCAGTGCCCCCGATTACAATGAGCAGTTCTTC.

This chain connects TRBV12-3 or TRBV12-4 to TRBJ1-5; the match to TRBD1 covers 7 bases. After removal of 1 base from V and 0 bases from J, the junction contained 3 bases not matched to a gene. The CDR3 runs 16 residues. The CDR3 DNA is TGTGCCAGCAGTTTAGACAGGGGAGGTAGCAATCAGCCCCAGCATTTT. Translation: CASSLDRGGSNQPQHF.

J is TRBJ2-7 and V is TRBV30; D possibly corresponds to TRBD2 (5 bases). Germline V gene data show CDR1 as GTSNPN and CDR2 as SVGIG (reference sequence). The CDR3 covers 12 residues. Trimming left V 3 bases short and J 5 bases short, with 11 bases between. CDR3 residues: CAWSELGNEQYF. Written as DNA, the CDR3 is TGTGCCTGGAGCGAACTAGGGAACGAGCAGTACTTC.

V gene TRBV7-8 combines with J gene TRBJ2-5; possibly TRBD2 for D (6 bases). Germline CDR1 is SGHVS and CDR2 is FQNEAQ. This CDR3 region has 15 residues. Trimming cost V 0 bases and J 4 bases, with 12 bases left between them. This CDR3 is CASSLAVGRLETQYF. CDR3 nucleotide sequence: TGTGCCAGCAGCTTAGCGGTTGGGAGGTTAGAGACCCAGTACTTC.

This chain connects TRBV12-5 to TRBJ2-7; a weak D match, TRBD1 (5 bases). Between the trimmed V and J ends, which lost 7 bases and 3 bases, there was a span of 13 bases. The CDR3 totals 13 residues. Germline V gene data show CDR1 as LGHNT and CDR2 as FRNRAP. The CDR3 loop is CASVLGQGYEQYF. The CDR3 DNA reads TGTGCTAGTGTCCTCGGGCAGGGCTACGAGCAGTACTTC.

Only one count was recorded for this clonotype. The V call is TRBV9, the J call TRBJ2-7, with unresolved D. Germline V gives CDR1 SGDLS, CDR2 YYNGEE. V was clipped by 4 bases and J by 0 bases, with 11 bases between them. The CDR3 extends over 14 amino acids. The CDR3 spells CASSPFLGSYEQYF. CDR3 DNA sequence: TGTGCCAGCAGCCCCTTTCTGGGCTCCTACGAGCAGTACTTC.

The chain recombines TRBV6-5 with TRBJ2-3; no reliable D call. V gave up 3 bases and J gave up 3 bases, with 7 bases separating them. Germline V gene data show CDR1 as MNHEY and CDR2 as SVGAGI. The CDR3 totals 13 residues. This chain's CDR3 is CASSYGGTDTQYF. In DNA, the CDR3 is TGTGCCAGCAGTTATGGCGGAACAGATACGCAGTATTTT.